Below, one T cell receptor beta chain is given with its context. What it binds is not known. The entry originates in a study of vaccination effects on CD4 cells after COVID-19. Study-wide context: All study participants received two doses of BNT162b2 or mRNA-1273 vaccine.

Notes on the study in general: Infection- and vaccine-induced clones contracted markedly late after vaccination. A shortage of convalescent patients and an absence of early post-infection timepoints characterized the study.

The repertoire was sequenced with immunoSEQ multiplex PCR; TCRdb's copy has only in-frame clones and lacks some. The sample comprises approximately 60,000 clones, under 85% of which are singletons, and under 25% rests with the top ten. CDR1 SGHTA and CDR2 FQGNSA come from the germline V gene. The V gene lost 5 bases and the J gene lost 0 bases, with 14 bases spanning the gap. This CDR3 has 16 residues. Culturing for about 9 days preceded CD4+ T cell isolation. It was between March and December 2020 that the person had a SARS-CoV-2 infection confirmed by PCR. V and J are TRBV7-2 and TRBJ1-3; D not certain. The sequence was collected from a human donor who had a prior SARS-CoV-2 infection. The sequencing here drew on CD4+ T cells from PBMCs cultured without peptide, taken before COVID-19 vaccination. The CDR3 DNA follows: TGTGCCAGCAGCGTAATCCCGGGCGGCTCTGGAAACACCATATATTTT. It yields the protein CASSVIPGGSGNTIYF.